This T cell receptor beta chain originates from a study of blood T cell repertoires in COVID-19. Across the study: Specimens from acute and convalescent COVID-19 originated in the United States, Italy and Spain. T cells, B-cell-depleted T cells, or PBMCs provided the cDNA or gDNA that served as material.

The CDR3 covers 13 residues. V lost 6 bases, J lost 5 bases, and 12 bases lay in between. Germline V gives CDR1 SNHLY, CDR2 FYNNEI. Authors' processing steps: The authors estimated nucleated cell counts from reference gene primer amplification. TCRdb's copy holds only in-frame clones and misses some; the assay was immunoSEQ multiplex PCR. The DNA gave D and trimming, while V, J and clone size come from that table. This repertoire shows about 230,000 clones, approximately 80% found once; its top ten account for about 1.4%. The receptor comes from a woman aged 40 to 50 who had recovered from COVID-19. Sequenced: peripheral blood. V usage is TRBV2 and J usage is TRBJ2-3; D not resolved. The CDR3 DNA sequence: TGTGCCAGCAGCTTAGACATGTTAGATACGCAGTATTTT. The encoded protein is CASSLDMLDTQYF.